The 27 T cell receptor beta chains presented below share a single source sample, sequenced in a study of identifying expanded T cells in peripheral blood. Profiled with immunoSEQ multiplex PCR; TCRdb holds only in-frame clones, not every one. The sample lists about 130,000 clones; less than 90% were seen once. What was sequenced was blood. The source of these receptors is a person aged 18 to 69 in good health.

The chain is built from TRBV7-3 and TRBJ2-3; 8 bases are shared with TRBD1. The germline gives CDR1 SGHTA, CDR2 FQGTGA. Trimming took 1 base from V and 3 from J; bases not matched to a gene: 9. The CDR3 totals 17 residues. The CDR3 nucleotides read TGTGCCAGCAGCTTAAGGGCCCCGGACAGGGCGACAGATACGCAGTATTTT. Protein: CASSLRAPDRATDTQYF.

V gene TRBV28 combines with J gene TRBJ2-3, with 13 bases lining up with TRBD2. The CDR3 length is 18 residues. V lost 1 base to trimming and J lost 5 bases; unmatched junction nucleotides: 9. Germline-derived CDR1 and CDR2 are MDHEN and SYDVKM. The CDR3 spells CASSLSLGLAGVKDTQYF. As DNA, the CDR3 is TGTGCCAGCAGTTTATCCCTCGGACTAGCGGGAGTTAAAGATACGCAGTATTTT.

The chain has TRBV19 and TRBJ1-2; D not resolved. Germline V gives CDR1 LNHDA, CDR2 SQIVND (reference sequence). The length of the CDR3 is 15 residues. With 7 bases removed from V and 1 base from J, the gap between germline ends came to 16 bases. CDR3: CASTARGSINYGYTF. CDR3 in DNA: TGTGCCAGTACCGCCCGAGGAAGTATTAACTATGGCTACACCTTC. The full variable domain, its missing parts supplied by reference TRBV19 and TRBJ1-2, is DGGITQSPKYLFRKEGQNVTLSCEQNLNHDAMYWYRQDPGQGLRLIYYSQIVNDFQKGDIAEGYSVSREKKESFPLTVTSAQKNPTAFYLCASTARGSINYGYTFGSGTRLTVV.

The rearrangement uses TRBV30 and TRBJ2-2; unclear D gene. V gave up 2 bases and J gave up 4 bases, with 11 bases separating them. CDR1 and CDR2 (germline): GTSNPN, SVGIG (reference sequence). The CDR3 consists of 14 residues. The CDR3 region has the DNA TGTGCCTGGAGTTCTAGTTACCTCACCGGGGAGCTGTTTTTT. Its translation: CAWSSSYLTGELFF.

The chain carries TRBV7-9 and TRBJ1-2, with D unresolved. The V end was cut by 2 bases, the J end by 2 bases, with 6 bases between. The CDR3 loop spans 13 amino acids. The germline gives CDR1 SEHNR, CDR2 FQNEAQ (reference sequence). The CDR3 DNA follows: TGTGCCAGCAGCTTATTCCAGAACTATGGCTACACCTTC. It is translated as CASSLFQNYGYTF.

This rearrangement joins TRBV30 to TRBJ1-6; 8 bases line up with TRBD1. Unmatched junction bases numbered 6, after V lost 8 bases and J lost 6 bases. This CDR3 has 13 residues. Germline V gives CDR1 GTSNPN, CDR2 SVGIG (reference sequence). CDR3 coding DNA: TGTGCCGGGGGGGGACAGGTTAATTCACCCCTCCACTTT. Protein sequence: CAGGGQVNSPLHF. The full variable domain, completed using reference TRBV30 and TRBJ1-6, is SQTIHQWPATLVQPVGSPLSLECTVEGTSNPNLYWYRQAAGRGLQLLFYSVGIGQISSEVPQNLSASRPQDRQFILSSKKLLLSDSGFYLCAGGGQVNSPLHFGNGTRLTVT.

This sequence joins TRBV5-1 and TRBJ1-4, with D possibly matching TRBD1 (6 bases). Trimming left V 4 bases short and J 3 bases short, with 13 bases between. Germline CDR1 SGHRS, CDR2 YFSETQ. The CDR3 is 15 amino acids. In nucleotides, the CDR3 is TGCGCCAGCAGCACCGGGACACGGTCTAATGAAAAACTGTTTTTT. Residues: CASSTGTRSNEKLFF. Looking up the rest from reference TRBV5-1 and TRBJ1-4 gives the full variable domain: KAGVTQTPRYLIKTRGQQVTLSCSPISGHRSVSWYQQTPGQGLQFLFEYFSETQRNKGNFPGRFSGRQFSNSRSEMNVSTLELGDSALYLCASSTGTRSNEKLFFGSGTQLSVL.

In its sample, this clone was seen a few times. The CDR3, as DNA: TGTGCCAGCAGCTTTGTGGGGTATGGCTACACCTTC. It encodes CASSFVGYGYTF. The chain recombines TRBV7-9 with TRBJ1-2; no clear D. Germline CDR1 SEHNR, CDR2 FQNEAQ (reference sequence). This CDR3 region has 12 residues. Trimming cost V 3 bases and J 5 bases, with 7 bases left between them.

This clone was recorded only once. The rearrangement uses TRBV30 and TRBJ2-7, with a tentative D call TRBD1 (5 bases). This CDR3 has 12 amino acids. Germline CDR1 reads GTSNPN; CDR2 reads SVGIG (reference sequence). Trimming stripped 1 base from V and 3 bases from J, with 7 bases between. This CDR3 reads CAWSGQGYEQYF. CDR3 DNA sequence: TGTGCCTGGAGTGGGCAGGGCTACGAGCAGTACTTC.

The chain combines TRBV4-2 with TRBJ1-4, with D hard to call. This CDR3 has 11 residues. Germline CDR1 LGHNA, CDR2 YNFKEQ. V lost 0 bases, J lost 12 bases, and 5 bases lay in between. The CDR3 sequence: CASSQDRELFF. The CDR3 DNA sequence: TGTGCCAGCAGCCAAGATCGTGAACTGTTTTTT.

The V and J genes are TRBV29-1 and TRBJ2-7; D is unclear. Germline CDR1 reads SQVTM; CDR2 reads ANQGSEA. The CDR3 has 12 amino acids. V lost 4 bases and J lost 1, with 8 bases in between. CDR3 region: CSVVAVSYEQYF. The CDR3 DNA sequence: TGCAGCGTTGTCGCAGTTTCCTACGAGCAGTACTTC.

The genes are TRBV7-9 and TRBJ1-2; a possible D gene is TRBD1 (5 bases). The V gene's germline CDR1 is SEHNR and CDR2 FQNEAQ (reference sequence). There are 14 residues in the CDR3. Trimming left V 1 base short and J 5 bases short, with 11 bases between. Written as DNA, the CDR3 is TGTGCCAGCAGCTTAGTCCCAGGGTGGTATGGCTACACCTTC. Translating it yields CASSLVPGWYGYTF.

V gene TRBV5-5 combines with J gene TRBJ2-7, with 7 bases matching TRBD1. Germline CDR1 is SGHKS and CDR2 is YYEKEE (reference sequence). The CDR3 spans 14 residues. With 0 bases clipped from V and 3 bases from J, the junction kept 3 bases outside the gene matches. The CDR3, as DNA: TGTGCCAGCAGCTTGGGGGGACAGATCTACGAGCAGTACTTC. Translation gives CASSLGGQIYEQYF.

The rearrangement joins TRBV7-2 to TRBJ1-1; D call uncertain. CDR3 length equals 14 residues. The germline V and J ends were trimmed by 6 bases and 0 bases, with 11 bases remaining between them. Per the germline V gene, CDR1 is SGHTA and CDR2 is FQGNSA. CDR3 sequence (DNA): TGTGCCAGCAGTTCCGGTCAGATGAACACTGAAGCTTTCTTT. It codes for CASSSGQMNTEAFF.

This sequence joins TRBV5-1 and TRBJ1-1; TRBD1 might be the D (5 bases). V was trimmed by 0 bases and J by 0 bases, leaving 9 bases between them. The CDR3 is made up of 15 amino acids. From germline, CDR1 is SGHRS and CDR2 YFSETQ. CDR3 sequence: CASSLERQMNTEAFF. Here the CDR3 DNA reads TGCGCCAGCAGCTTGGAGCGACAGATGAACACTGAAGCTTTCTTT. Based on the CDR3 plus reference TRBV5-1 and TRBJ1-1, the full variable domain is KAGVTQTPRYLIKTRGQQVTLSCSPISGHRSVSWYQQTPGQGLQFLFEYFSETQRNKGNFPGRFSGRQFSNSRSEMNVSTLELGDSALYLCASSLERQMNTEAFFGQGTRLTVV.

The chain has TRBV5-6 and TRBJ2-2; 12 bases map to TRBD2. Germline CDR1 SGHDT, CDR2 YYEEEE. J lost 6 bases, V lost 4 bases, and 10 bases had no gene match. The CDR3 contains 17 residues. The CDR3: CASSRTTSGRMAGELFF. DNA for the CDR3: TGTGCCAGCAGCCGAACGACTAGCGGGAGAATGGCCGGGGAGCTGTTTTTT.

The V call is TRBV27, the J call TRBJ1-1, with TRBD1 as a possible D gene (5 bases). Trimming took off 6 bases at V and 11 bases at J, with 22 bases between the two ends. Germline loops: CDR1 MNHEY, CDR2 SMNVEV (reference sequence). This CDR3 is built from 14 residues. CDR3 amino acids: CASSPIRGAQWAFF. The CDR3, as DNA: TGTGCCAGCAGCCCCATCCGAGGGGCGCAGTGGGCTTTCTTT.

This chain uses TRBV5-1 with TRBJ2-7; 13 bases map to TRBD2. V lost 3 bases to trimming and J lost 2 bases; unmatched junction nucleotides: 8. This CDR3 contains 17 residues. CDR1 is SGHRS, CDR2 YFSETQ, per germline. The CDR3 DNA is TGCGCCAGCAGCTCGAGACCCGGACTAGCGGGAGCCTACGAGCAGTACTTC. It yields the protein CASSSRPGLAGAYEQYF.

V and J are TRBV19 and TRBJ1-5; D might be TRBD1 (5 bases). Trimming left V 5 bases short and J 3 bases short, with 17 bases between. The CDR3 is made up of 16 amino acids. The germline CDR1 and CDR2 sequences are LNHDA and SQIVND (reference sequence). For the CDR3, the DNA is TGTGCCAGTAGTCGGACACACGCGGATTTCAATCAGCCCCAGCATTTT. This sequence encodes CASSRTHADFNQPQHF.

J is TRBJ1-6 and V is TRBV27; 9 nucleotides agree with TRBD1. Trimming took 3 bases from V and 9 from J; bases not matched to a gene: 3. CDR3 size: 14 residues. Germline V lookup: CDR1 MNHEY, CDR2 SMNVEV (reference sequence). The CDR3 DNA sequence: TGTGCCAGCAGTTTTGGGACAGGGAGTTCACCCCTCCACTTT. This encodes CASSFGTGSSPLHF.

This chain connects TRBV5-6 to TRBJ1-6; 8 bases map to TRBD1. V lost 3 bases, J lost 13 bases, and 15 bases stayed unmatched. The CDR3 covers 16 residues. Germline V gene data show CDR1 as SGHDT and CDR2 as YYEEEE. The CDR3 nucleotides read TGTGCCAGCAGCTACCTTGGACAGGGCAAAAGAGGTCCCCTCCACTTT. It codes for CASSYLGQGKRGPLHF.

The V call is TRBV7-2, the J call TRBJ2-1; D is undetermined. V was clipped by 1 base and J by 0 bases, with 13 bases between them. The CDR3 loop spans 17 amino acids. Germline loops: CDR1 SGHTA, CDR2 FQGNSA. The DNA of the CDR3 is TGTGCCAGCAGCTTAGAATATGGGTCCCACTCCTACAATGAGCAGTTCTTC. This sequence encodes CASSLEYGSHSYNEQFF.

The rearrangement links TRBV5-1 to TRBJ2-3; 11 positions match TRBD2. CDR1 and CDR2 from the germline V gene are SGHRS and YFSETQ. The CDR3 covers 20 residues. Trimming took 2 bases from V and 3 from J; bases not matched to a gene: 17. The CDR3 is CASSFGSSSGGLLRTDTQYF. Written as DNA, the CDR3 is TGCGCCAGCAGCTTTGGGTCTTCTAGCGGGGGGCTCCTTCGTACAGATACGCAGTATTTT.

Only a few counts were recorded for this clone. The sample carries other DNA sequences with the same CDR3. The gene calls are TRBV2 and TRBJ2-7, with a possible D match to TRBD2 (5 bases). Deletions cut 2 bases from V and 0 bases from J, with 8 bases between. The CDR3 is 14 amino acids. Germline values: CDR1 SNHLY, CDR2 FYNNEI. The CDR3 DNA reads as TGTGCCAGCAGTGAACGGACTGTCTCCTACGAGCAGTACTTC. Its protein is CASSERTVSYEQYF.

This rearrangement joins TRBV4-2 to TRBJ2-2; D may be TRBD1 (6 bases). Germline V gene data show CDR1 as LGHNA and CDR2 as YNFKEQ. V was clipped by 0 bases and J by 5 bases, with 10 bases between them. The CDR3 totals 15 residues. CDR3 nucleotide sequence: TGTGCCAGCAGCCAAGAGGCAGGGGAAACCGGGGAGCTGTTTTTT. Translation: CASSQEAGETGELFF.

The rearrangement links TRBV7-6 to TRBJ2-5; a possible D gene is TRBD1 (6 bases). With the DNA end fitting TRBJ2-7 better, the J assignment may be wrong. Germline-derived CDR1 and CDR2 are SGHVS and FNYEAQ. The CDR3 runs to 15 residues. This CDR3 reads CASSFLDSNSYEQYF. The CDR3 nucleotides read TGTGCCAGCAGCTTTCTGGACAGCAACTCCTACGAGCAGTACTTC.

In this sample, this clone turned up many times. Other DNA sequences in the sample encode the same CDR3. This chain uses TRBV7-6 with TRBJ2-1, with TRBD1 identical over 7 bases. Germline V gene sequence: CDR1 SGHVS, CDR2 FNYEAQ. CDR3 length: 16 residues. V was pared by 1 base and J by 3 bases, with 6 bases of the junction left unmatched. The CDR3 DNA sequence: TGTGCCAGCAGCTTAGGCGAGGGGGCCTACTACAATGAGCAGTTCTTC. This encodes CASSLGEGAYYNEQFF. The variable domain in full, with the rest retrieved from reference TRBV7-6 and TRBJ2-1, is GAGVSQSPRYKVTKRGQDVALRCDPISGHVSLYWYRQALGQGPEFLTYFNYEAQQDKSGLPNDRFSAERPEGSISTLTIQRTEQRDSAMYRCASSLGEGAYYNEQFFGPGTRLTVL.